Following are 29 T cell receptor beta chains from one sample sequenced in a study of blood T cell repertoires in COVID-19. Clones were read by immunoSEQ multiplex PCR, and TCRdb kept only the in-frame ones, dropping some. The sample includes about 170,000 clones, approximately 90% of them seen just once. Sequencing used peripheral blood. These receptors originate from a man aged 50 to 59 who had recovered from COVID-19.

The chain combines TRBV11-2 with TRBJ2-3; a possible D gene is TRBD1 (5 bases). Germline assignment: CDR1 SGHAT and CDR2 FQNNGV. The CDR3 length is 14 residues. V lost 2 bases to trimming and J lost 5 bases, with 11 bases between them. The chain's CDR3 is CASSLIQGIDTQYF. DNA of the CDR3: TGTGCCAGCAGCTTAATCCAGGGAATAGATACGCAGTATTTT.

The chain uses TRBV29-1 and TRBJ2-3, with 8 bases identical to TRBD2. This CDR3 has 16 residues. Germline-derived CDR1 and CDR2 are SQVTM and ANQGSEA. The V gene end was trimmed by 2 bases and the J gene end by 2 bases; junction bases not matched to a gene: 9. CDR3 amino acids: CSVEPSGGPNTDTQYF. Written as DNA, the CDR3 is TGCAGCGTTGAACCTTCGGGAGGGCCCAACACAGATACGCAGTATTTT.

The chain uses TRBV10-3 and TRBJ2-4, with D possibly being TRBD1 (6 bases). Per germline, CDR1 ENHRY and CDR2 SYGVKD. The V end lost 7 bases, the J end lost 7 bases, and 14 bases lay between the germline ends. The length of the CDR3 is 13 residues. The CDR3 DNA reads as TGTGCCATCAAACAGGGTGAGGGGAACATTCAGTACTTC. Its translation: CAIKQGEGNIQYF.

The chain links TRBV28 to TRBJ2-3; 9 positions match TRBD1. The CDR3 spans 15 residues. Looked up from germline, CDR1 is MDHEN and CDR2 is SYDVKM. V lost 6 bases to trimming and J lost 5 bases; unmatched junction nucleotides: 9. The chain's CDR3 is CASRRDTGGKDTQYF. DNA for the CDR3: TGTGCCAGCAGGAGGGATACAGGGGGCAAAGATACGCAGTATTTT.

This chain joins TRBV19 and TRBJ2-3, with D uncertain. V lost 5 bases to trimming and J lost 0 bases, with 9 bases between them. Germline CDR1 and CDR2: LNHDA and SQIVND (reference sequence). The CDR3 runs to 14 residues. CDR3 in DNA: TGTGCCAGTAGTGTTCAGGCTAGCACAGATACGCAGTATTTT. The encoded protein is CASSVQASTDTQYF.

The chain uses TRBV30 and TRBJ2-1, with 8 bases aligning to TRBD1. Losses at the gene ends were 3 bases for V and 7 bases for J; bases not matched to a gene: 8. CDR3 length equals 14 residues. CDR1 is GTSNPN and CDR2 is SVGIG in the germline V gene (reference sequence). The CDR3 nucleotides read TGTGCCTGGAGACGGCCAGGGGGCGGGAATGAGCAGTTCTTC. It encodes CAWRRPGGGNEQFF. Looking up the rest from reference TRBV30 and TRBJ2-1 gives the full variable domain: SQTIHQWPATLVQPVGSPLSLECTVEGTSNPNLYWYRQAAGRGLQLLFYSVGIGQISSEVPQNLSASRPQDRQFILSSKKLLLSDSGFYLCAWRRPGGGNEQFFGPGTRLTVL.

The chain links TRBV5-1 to TRBJ2-5, with D maybe TRBD2 (5 bases). This CDR3 contains 15 residues. In germline, CDR1 is SGHRS, CDR2 YFSETQ. V was shortened by 2 bases and J by 7 bases, with 18 bases between the two germline ends. CDR3 sequence reads: CASSLWTGDEVTQYF. DNA of the CDR3: TGCGCCAGCAGCTTATGGACCGGGGATGAGGTGACCCAGTACTTC. Full variable domain (remainder filled in from reference TRBV5-1 and TRBJ2-5): KAGVTQTPRYLIKTRGQQVTLSCSPISGHRSVSWYQQTPGQGLQFLFEYFSETQRNKGNFPGRFSGRQFSNSRSEMNVSTLELGDSALYLCASSLWTGDEVTQYFGPGTRLLVL.

The rearrangement links TRBV11-2 to TRBJ2-7; D unclear. This CDR3 has 13 residues. The V gene lost 0 bases and the J gene lost 7 bases, with 10 bases spanning the gap. Germline values: CDR1 SGHAT, CDR2 FQNNGV. The CDR3 DNA reads as TGTGCCAGCAGCTTAGACAGGCAAACGGAGCAGTACTTC. Translation: CASSLDRQTEQYF. The whole variable domain, remainder taken from reference TRBV11-2 and TRBJ2-7, is EAGVAQSPRYKIIEKRQSVAFWCNPISGHATLYWYQQILGQGPKLLIQFQNNGVVDDSQLPKDRFSAERLKGVDSTLKIQPAKLEDSAVYLCASSLDRQTEQYFGPGTRLTVT.

Concerning this clone: Additional DNA sequences in this sample encode the identical CDR3. V usage is TRBV28 and J usage is TRBJ2-1; 8 nucleotides line up with TRBD1. V shed 4 bases, J shed 0 bases, and the junction held 5 bases outside the gene matches. The CDR3 spans 16 residues. Germline V lookup: CDR1 MDHEN, CDR2 SYDVKM. In nucleotides, the CDR3 is TGTGCCAGCAGTTCGTCAGGGGGCCTCTCCTACAATGAGCAGTTCTTC. This gives the protein CASSSSGGLSYNEQFF. Together with reference TRBV28 and TRBJ2-1, the CDR3 gives the full variable domain: DVKVTQSSRYLVKRTGEKVFLECVQDMDHENMFWYRQDPGLGLRLIYFSYDVKMKEKGDIPEGYSVSREKKERFSLILESASTNQTSMYLCASSSSGGLSYNEQFFGPGTRLTVL.

In its sample, this clone was seen once. The V and J genes are TRBV7-8 and TRBJ1-5; D is possibly TRBD1 (5 bases). V lost 5 bases and J lost 4, with 9 bases in between. The CDR3 is made up of 13 amino acids. Germline-derived CDR1 and CDR2 are SGHVS and FQNEAQ. The CDR3 is CASSLRANQPQHF. The CDR3 coding sequence is TGTGCCAGCAGCCTCAGGGCTAATCAGCCCCAGCATTTT.

The chain employs TRBV4-3 and TRBJ1-2; no clear D gene. The V end was cut by 0 bases, the J end by 2 bases, with 4 bases between. Germline CDR1 reads LGHNA; CDR2 reads YSLEER. The CDR3 consists of 13 residues. The DNA for the CDR3 is TGCGCCAGCAGCCAAGAACAGAACTATGGCTACACCTTC. It is translated as CASSQEQNYGYTF.

The chain employs TRBV28 and TRBJ2-4, with 7 bases aligning to TRBD1. This CDR3 is 17 amino acids long. Germline lookup yields CDR1 MDHEN and CDR2 SYDVKM. J was trimmed by 0 bases and V by 6 bases; bases with no gene match: 11. The CDR3 reads CASRGQGVGLAKNIQYF. CDR3 in DNA: TGTGCCAGCAGGGGCCAGGGGGTGGGTCTAGCCAAAAACATTCAGTACTTC.

The rearrangement uses TRBV7-3 and TRBJ2-7, with D maybe TRBD1 (6 bases). The CDR3 is 13 residues long. CDR1 and CDR2 (germline): SGHTA, FQGTGA. V was cut by 5 bases and J by 7 bases, with 15 bases left in between. CDR3 protein: CASSRTAPGEQYF. The DNA for the CDR3 is TGTGCCAGCAGCCGGACAGCCCCGGGGGAGCAGTACTTC.

This clone was seen only once. The chain joins TRBV6-4 to TRBJ2-3, with 12 bases fitting TRBD1. Germline-derived CDR1 and CDR2 are MRHNA and SNTAGT. The trim removed 6 bases at V and 6 bases at J, leaving 4 bases unmatched. The CDR3 spans 14 residues. CDR3 in amino acids: CASRTGQGADTQYF. The CDR3 bases are TGTGCCAGCAGGACGGGACAGGGGGCGGATACGCAGTATTTT.

The rearrangement links TRBV5-5 to TRBJ1-2, with TRBD1 identical over 7 bases. The germline V gene encodes CDR1 SGHKS and CDR2 YYEKEE (reference sequence). CDR3 length: 14 amino acids. V gave up 4 bases and J gave up 7 bases; unmatched junction bases: 10. DNA for the CDR3: TGTGCCAGCAGCCAACAGGGGCCACGGGCTGGCTACACCTTC. It codes for CASSQQGPRAGYTF.

The V gene is TRBV6-1, the J gene TRBJ1-2, with D possibly matching TRBD1 (6 bases). The CDR3 is 14 residues long. V lost 2 bases, J lost 4 bases, and 11 bases lay in between. Germline V CDR1 and CDR2: MNHNS, SASEGT. CDR3 residues: CASSESTGPYGYTF. CDR3 DNA sequence: TGTGCCAGCAGTGAATCGACAGGACCCTATGGCTACACCTTC.

The chain combines TRBV29-1 with TRBJ1-4, with TRBD1 matching over 8 bases. The germline V gene encodes CDR1 SQVTM and CDR2 ANQGSEA. The length of the CDR3 is 12 residues. Trimming cost V 6 bases and J 8 bases; bases outside gene matches: 5. The DNA of the CDR3 is TGCAGCGTCCGACAGGGGAGAGAAAAACTGTTTTTT. Translating gives CSVRQGREKLFF.

This rearrangement joins TRBV24-1 to TRBJ1-5; 8 nucleotides agree with TRBD1. Per the germline V gene, CDR1 is KGHDR and CDR2 is SFDVKD. J was trimmed by 5 bases and V by 4 bases; bases with no gene match: 3. The CDR3 spans 14 residues. The DNA of the CDR3 is TGTGCCACCAGTGACCAGACAGGGGATCAGCCCCAGCATTTT. This gives the protein CATSDQTGDQPQHF.

The DNA for the CDR3 is TGTGCCAGCAGCCAGGCAGGGCTTGTGGAGCAGTACTTC. This gives the protein CASSQAGLVEQYF. This chain joins TRBV6-2 or TRBV6-3 and TRBJ2-7; D is perhaps TRBD1 (5 bases). Deletions cut 6 bases from V and 7 bases from J, with 16 bases between. This CDR3 comprises 13 residues. Germline CDR1 is MNHEY and CDR2 is SVGEGT.

J is TRBJ2-7 and V is TRBV5-5; D is uncertain. Germline-derived CDR1 and CDR2 are SGHKS and YYEKEE (reference sequence). Trimming cost V 0 bases and J 2 bases, with 12 bases left between them. There are 15 residues in the CDR3. CDR3 nucleotides: TGTGCCAGCAGCTTGGATTCTCCGTCTACCTACGAGCAGTACTTC. The encoded protein is CASSLDSPSTYEQYF.

The chain uses TRBV3-1 (or the pseudogene TRBV3-2) and TRBJ2-2; D remains ambiguous. The CDR3 loop spans 13 amino acids. Trimming took off 6 bases at V and 5 bases at J, with 10 bases between the two ends. The germline CDR1 and CDR2 sequences are LGHDT and YNNKEL (reference sequence). CDR3 coding DNA: TGTGCCAGCAGAGTGAGGTCGACCGGGGAGCTGTTTTTT. Amino acids: CASRVRSTGELFF.

The V and J genes are TRBV5-1 and TRBJ2-1; the match to TRBD2 covers 7 bases. The CDR3 length is 15 residues. Germline V gene sequence: CDR1 SGHRS, CDR2 YFSETQ. V was clipped by 0 bases and J by 7 bases; unmatched bases: 7. CDR3 protein: CASSLAATGGNEQFF. The CDR3, as DNA: TGCGCCAGCAGCTTGGCAGCTACCGGGGGGAATGAGCAGTTCTTC.

This chain uses TRBV19 with TRBJ1-2; maybe TRBD1 (5 bases). The CDR3 covers 14 residues. Trimming took 10 bases from V and 4 from J, leaving 19 bases between them. The germline V gene encodes CDR1 LNHDA and CDR2 SQIVND (reference sequence). CDR3 residues: CATYTGAEAYGYTF. The CDR3 DNA reads as TGTGCCACCTACACAGGAGCTGAAGCCTATGGCTACACCTTC.

The chain employs TRBV30 and TRBJ2-7; D uncertain. Germline assignment: CDR1 GTSNPN and CDR2 SVGIG (reference sequence). CDR3 length: 10 residues. Trimming left V 4 bases short and J 4 bases short, with 5 bases between. This chain's CDR3 is CAWTSYEQYF. DNA of the CDR3: TGTGCCTGGACTTCGTACGAGCAGTACTTC.

The chain combines TRBV10-3 with TRBJ2-1; 8 positions match TRBD2. The CDR3 totals 16 residues. Per the germline V gene, CDR1 is ENHRY and CDR2 is SYGVKD. V was pared by 2 bases and J by 10 bases, with 13 bases of the junction left unmatched. CDR3 sequence (DNA): TGTGCCATCAGTGAGGGTTCCAGCGGGAGTTCCTCCGAGCAGTTCTTC. It encodes CAISEGSSGSSSEQFF.

There are a few counts of this clone. The V call is TRBV7-2, the J call TRBJ2-7, with 9 positions matching TRBD2. This CDR3 contains 16 residues. V was clipped by 1 base and J by 1 base; unmatched bases: 5. CDR1 and CDR2 (germline): SGHTA, FQGNSA. CDR3 nucleotides: TGTGCCAGCAGCTTAGATGCGGGAGGGGTGTCCTACGAGCAGTACTTC. Translation: CASSLDAGGVSYEQYF. Full variable domain (remainder filled in from reference TRBV7-2 and TRBJ2-7): GAGVSQSPSNKVTEKGKDVELRCDPISGHTALYWYRQSLGQGLEFLIYFQGNSAPDKSGLPSDRFSAERTGGSVSTLTIQRTQQEDSAVYLCASSLDAGGVSYEQYFGPGTRLTVT.

The genes are TRBV7-2 and TRBJ2-7, with 9 bases matching TRBD2. CDR1 is SGHTA and CDR2 is FQGNSA in the germline V gene. CDR3 size: 18 residues. V gave up 0 bases and J gave up 0 bases; unmatched junction bases: 9. The CDR3 sequence is CASSLAASGTRSSYEQYF. In DNA, the CDR3 is TGTGCCAGCAGCTTAGCGGCTAGCGGGACTAGAAGCTCCTACGAGCAGTACTTC.

DNA of the CDR3: TGTGCCAGCAGCCCCGTAGCGGGAGGGCCGAATGAGCAGTTCTTC. This sequence encodes CASSPVAGGPNEQFF. The chain couples TRBV9 to TRBJ2-1; 11 nucleotides align to TRBD2. V shed 4 bases, J shed 7 bases, and the junction held 7 bases outside the gene matches. The CDR3 consists of 15 residues. Germline assignment: CDR1 SGDLS and CDR2 YYNGEE.

Note on this clone: An end of the junction differs from the germline gene, which may be a read error. This chain links TRBV5-5 with TRBJ2-1, with D perhaps matching TRBD1 (6 bases). The CDR3 runs to 11 residues. CDR1 is SGHKS and CDR2 is YYEKEE in the germline V gene (reference sequence). Here the CDR3 DNA reads TGTGCCAGCAGCTTGCTGGCAGGGGCCATCTTC. Translated: CASSLLAGAIF.